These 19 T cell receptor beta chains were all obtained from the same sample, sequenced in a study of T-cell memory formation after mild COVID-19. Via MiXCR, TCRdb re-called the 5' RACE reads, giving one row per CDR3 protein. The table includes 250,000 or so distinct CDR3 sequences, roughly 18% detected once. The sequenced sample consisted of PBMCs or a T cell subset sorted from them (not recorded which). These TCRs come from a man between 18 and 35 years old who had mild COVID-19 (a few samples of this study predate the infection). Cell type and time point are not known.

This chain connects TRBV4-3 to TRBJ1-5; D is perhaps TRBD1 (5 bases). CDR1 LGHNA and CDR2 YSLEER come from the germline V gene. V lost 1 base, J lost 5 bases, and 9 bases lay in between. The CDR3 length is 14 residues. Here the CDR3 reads CASSQVRADQPQHF. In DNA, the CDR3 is TGCGCCAGCAGCCAAGTCAGGGCGGATCAGCCCCAGCATTTT.

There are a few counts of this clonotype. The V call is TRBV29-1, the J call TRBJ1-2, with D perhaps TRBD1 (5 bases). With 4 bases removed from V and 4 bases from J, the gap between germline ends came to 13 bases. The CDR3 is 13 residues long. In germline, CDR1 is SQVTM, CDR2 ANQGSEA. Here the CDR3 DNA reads TGCAGCGTTGGATCGGAGACAGTCTATGGCTACACCTTC. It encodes CSVGSETVYGYTF.

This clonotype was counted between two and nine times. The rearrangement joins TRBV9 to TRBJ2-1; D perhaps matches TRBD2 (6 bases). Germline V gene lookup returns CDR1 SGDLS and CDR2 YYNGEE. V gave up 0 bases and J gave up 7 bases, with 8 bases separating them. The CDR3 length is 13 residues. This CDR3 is CASSVDGGNEQFF. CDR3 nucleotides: TGTGCCAGCAGCGTAGATGGAGGGAATGAGCAGTTCTTC.

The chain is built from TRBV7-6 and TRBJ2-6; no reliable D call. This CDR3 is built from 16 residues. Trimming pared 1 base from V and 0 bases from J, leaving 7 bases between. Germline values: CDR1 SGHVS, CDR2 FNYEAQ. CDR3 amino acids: CASSLGAHSGANVLTF. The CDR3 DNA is TGTGCCAGCAGCTTAGGGGCGCACTCTGGGGCCAACGTCCTGACTTTC.

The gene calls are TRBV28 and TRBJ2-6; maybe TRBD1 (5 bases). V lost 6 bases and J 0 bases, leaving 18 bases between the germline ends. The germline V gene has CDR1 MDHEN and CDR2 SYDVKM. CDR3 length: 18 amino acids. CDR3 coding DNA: TGTGCCAGCAGCAGGGCCCCAGGTTTGAGCTCTGGGGCCAACGTCCTGACTTTC. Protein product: CASSRAPGLSSGANVLTF.

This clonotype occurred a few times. The CDR3 sequence: CASSPRGTGYEQYF. In DNA form, the CDR3 reads TGTGCCAGCAGCCCAAGGGGGACAGGTTACGAGCAGTACTTC. The chain couples TRBV7-6 to TRBJ2-7, with 8 nucleotides matching TRBD1. Trimming cost V 5 bases and J 4 bases; bases outside gene matches: 7. The germline CDR1 and CDR2 sequences are SGHVS and FNYEAQ. The CDR3 totals 14 residues. The full variable domain, with the rest looked up from reference TRBV7-6 and TRBJ2-7, is GAGVSQSPRYKVTKRGQDVALRCDPISGHVSLYWYRQALGQGPEFLTYFNYEAQQDKSGLPNDRFSAERPEGSISTLTIQRTEQRDSAMYRCASSPRGTGYEQYFGPGTRLTVT.

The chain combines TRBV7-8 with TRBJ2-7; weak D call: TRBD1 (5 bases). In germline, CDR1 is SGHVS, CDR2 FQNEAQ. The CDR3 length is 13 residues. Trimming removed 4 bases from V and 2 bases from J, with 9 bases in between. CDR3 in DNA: TGTGCCAGCAGCTGGGGCTCAGCCTACGAGCAGTACTTC. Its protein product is CASSWGSAYEQYF.

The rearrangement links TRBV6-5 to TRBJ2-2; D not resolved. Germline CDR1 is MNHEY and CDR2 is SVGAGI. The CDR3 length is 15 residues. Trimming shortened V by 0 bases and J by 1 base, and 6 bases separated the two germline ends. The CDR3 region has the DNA TGTGCCAGCAGTTACTCCGACCTGAACACCGGGGAGCTGTTTTTT. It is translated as CASSYSDLNTGELFF.

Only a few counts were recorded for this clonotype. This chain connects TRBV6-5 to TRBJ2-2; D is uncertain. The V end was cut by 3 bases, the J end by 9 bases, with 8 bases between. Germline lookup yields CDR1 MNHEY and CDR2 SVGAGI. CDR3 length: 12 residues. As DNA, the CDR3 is TGTGCCAGCAGTTATTCCCGGCGGGAGCTGTTTTTT. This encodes CASSYSRRELFF.

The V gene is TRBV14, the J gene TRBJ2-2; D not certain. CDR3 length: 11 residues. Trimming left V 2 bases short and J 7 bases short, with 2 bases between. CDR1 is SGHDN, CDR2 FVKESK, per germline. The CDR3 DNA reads TGTGCCAGCAGCCAAATCGGGGAGCTGTTTTTT. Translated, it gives CASSQIGELFF.

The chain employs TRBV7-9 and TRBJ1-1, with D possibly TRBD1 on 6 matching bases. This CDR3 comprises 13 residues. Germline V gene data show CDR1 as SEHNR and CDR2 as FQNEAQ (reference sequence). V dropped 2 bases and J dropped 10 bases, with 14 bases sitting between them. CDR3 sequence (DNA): TGTGCCAGCAGCTTATACCGGGGGCTTGGAGCTTTCTTT. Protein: CASSLYRGLGAFF.

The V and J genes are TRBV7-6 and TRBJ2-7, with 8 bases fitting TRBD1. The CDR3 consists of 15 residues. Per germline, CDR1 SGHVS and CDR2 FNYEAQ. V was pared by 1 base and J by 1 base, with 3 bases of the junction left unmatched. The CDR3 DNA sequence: TGTGCCAGCAGCTTAGGACAGGGGCCATCCTACGAGCAGTACTTC. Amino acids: CASSLGQGPSYEQYF.

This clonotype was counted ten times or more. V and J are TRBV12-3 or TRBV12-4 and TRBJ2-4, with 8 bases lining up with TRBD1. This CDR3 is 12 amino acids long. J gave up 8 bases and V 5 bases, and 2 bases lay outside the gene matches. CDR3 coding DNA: TGTGCCAGCAGTGGGGACAGGCACATTCAGTACTTC. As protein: CASSGDRHIQYF.

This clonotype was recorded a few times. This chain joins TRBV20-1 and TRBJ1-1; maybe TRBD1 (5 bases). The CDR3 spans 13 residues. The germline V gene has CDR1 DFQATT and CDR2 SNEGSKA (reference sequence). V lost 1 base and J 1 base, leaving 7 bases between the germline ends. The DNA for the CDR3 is TGCAGTGCTAGAGTCGACAGGAACACTGAAGCTTTCTTT. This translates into CSARVDRNTEAFF.

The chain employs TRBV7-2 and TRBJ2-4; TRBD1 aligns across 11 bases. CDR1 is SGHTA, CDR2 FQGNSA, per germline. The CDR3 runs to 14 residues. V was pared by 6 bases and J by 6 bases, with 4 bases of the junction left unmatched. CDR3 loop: CASRGTGGGNIQYF. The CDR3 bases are TGTGCCAGCAGGGGGACAGGGGGAGGAAACATTCAGTACTTC.

The CDR3 bases are TGCGCCAGCAGCTCGCTCCTATCTGGGGCCAACGTCCTGACTTTC. Amino acid sequence: CASSSLLSGANVLTF. This rearrangement joins TRBV5-1 to TRBJ2-6, with unresolved D. In germline, CDR1 is SGHRS, CDR2 YFSETQ. This CDR3 is 15 amino acids long. V lost 3 bases to trimming and J lost 1 base, with 8 bases between them.

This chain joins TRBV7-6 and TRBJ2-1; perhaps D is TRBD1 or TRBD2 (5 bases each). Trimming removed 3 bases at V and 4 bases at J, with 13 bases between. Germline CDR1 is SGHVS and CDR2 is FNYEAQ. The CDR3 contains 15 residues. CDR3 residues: CASSLAPGRYNEQFF. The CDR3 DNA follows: TGTGCCAGCAGCTTGGCACCGGGACGTTACAATGAGCAGTTCTTC.

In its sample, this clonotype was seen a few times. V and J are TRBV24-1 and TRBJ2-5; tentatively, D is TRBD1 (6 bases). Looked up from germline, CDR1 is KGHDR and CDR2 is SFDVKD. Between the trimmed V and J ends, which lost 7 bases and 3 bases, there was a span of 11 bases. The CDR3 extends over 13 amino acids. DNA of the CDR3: TGTGCCACCAGCTCAAGACAGGAAGAGACCCAGTACTTC. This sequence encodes CATSSRQEETQYF.

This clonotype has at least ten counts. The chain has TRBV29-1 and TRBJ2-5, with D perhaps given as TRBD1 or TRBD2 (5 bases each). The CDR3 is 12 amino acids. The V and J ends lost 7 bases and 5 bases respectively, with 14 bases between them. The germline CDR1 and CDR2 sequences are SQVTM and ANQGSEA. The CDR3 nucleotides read TGCAGCGGTGGACTCTCAGGGGAGACCCAGTACTTC. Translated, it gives CSGGLSGETQYF.